The source of this TCR beta chain is a study of CD8 T cells in Susac syndrome. Turning to the study itself: At the time their blood was drawn, patients with Susac syndrome were either therapy-naive, on corticosteroids (with some of them also receiving intravenous immunoglobulin), or on intravenous immunoglobulin alone.

Germline V gene sequence: CDR1 DFQATT, CDR2 SNEGSKA (reference sequence). The CDR3 has 15 amino acids. With V trimmed by 0 bases and J by 6 bases, 10 bases remained unmatched. An input of roughly 0.5 to 1 ug of RNA was subjected to reverse transcription using random hexamers. It was immunoSEQ multiplex PCR that amplified TCR beta CDR3 across 54 Vbeta and 13 Jbeta. TCRdb reanalysed the immunoSEQ multiplex PCR reads using MiXCR and keeps one entry per CDR3 protein. The table lists more than 150,000 distinct CDR3 sequences, 95% of them singletons. Negative isolation yielded CD8+ and CD4+ T cells; FACS enriched TEMRA cells.

V usage is TRBV20-1 and J usage is TRBJ2-7; 8 bases match TRBD1. The TCR comes from a human donor with Susac syndrome. The sample was CD8+ T cells from PBMCs. The CDR3 bases are TGCAGTGCTAGAGATCATGGACAGGGTTCTATCGAGCAGTACTTC. Amino acids: CSARDHGQGSIEQYF.